This T cell receptor beta chain was observed in a study of blood T cell repertoires in COVID-19. Across the whole study: Samples of COVID-19 (acute and convalescent) were obtained from the United States, Italy and Spain. From T cells, B-cell-depleted T cells, or PBMCs came the material, which was cDNA or gDNA.

CDR3 size: 15 residues. The germline V and J ends were trimmed by 0 bases and 8 bases, with 17 bases remaining between them. Germline lookup yields CDR1 SGHDT and CDR2 YYEEEE. Original analysis: From reference gene primer amplification, estimates of nucleated cell counts were derived. Sequenced by immunoSEQ multiplex PCR; TCRdb stores in-frame clones only, minus some. The V and J calls and clone size were taken over from that table, and D and trimming were inferred from the DNA. In the table there are roughly 140,000 clones, approximately 86% of which are singletons. The chain employs TRBV5-6 and TRBJ1-1; D is ambiguous. The sample taken for sequencing was peripheral blood. The origin of this receptor is an older woman with active or convalescent COVID-19. CDR3 protein: CASSLAFSPGSEAFF. The DNA of the CDR3 is TGTGCCAGCAGCTTGGCCTTTAGCCCCGGCAGCGAAGCTTTCTTT.